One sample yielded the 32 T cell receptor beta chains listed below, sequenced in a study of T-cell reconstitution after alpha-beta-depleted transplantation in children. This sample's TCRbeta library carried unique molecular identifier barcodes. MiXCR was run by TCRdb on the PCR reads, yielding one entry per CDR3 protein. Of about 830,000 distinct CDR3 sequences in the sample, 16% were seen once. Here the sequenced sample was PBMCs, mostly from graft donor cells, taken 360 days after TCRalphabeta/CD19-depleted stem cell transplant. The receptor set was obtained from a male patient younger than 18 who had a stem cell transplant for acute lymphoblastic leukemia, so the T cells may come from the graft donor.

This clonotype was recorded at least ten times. DNA of the CDR3: TGTGCTAGTGGTTTAGGAGATCTGGGCACTGAAGCTTTCTTT. Amino acids: CASGLGDLGTEAFF. V usage is TRBV12-5 and J usage is TRBJ1-1; D call uncertain. Germline values: CDR1 LGHNT, CDR2 FRNRAP. Trimming cost V 3 bases and J 4 bases, with 12 bases left between them. The length of the CDR3 is 14 residues.

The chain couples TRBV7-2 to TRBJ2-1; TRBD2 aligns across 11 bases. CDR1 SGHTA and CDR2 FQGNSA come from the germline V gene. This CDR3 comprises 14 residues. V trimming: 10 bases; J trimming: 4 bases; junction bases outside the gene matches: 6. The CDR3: CATKTSGIYNEQFF. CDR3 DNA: TGTGCCACCAAGACTAGCGGGATATACAATGAGCAGTTCTTC. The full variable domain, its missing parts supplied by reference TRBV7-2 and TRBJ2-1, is GAGVSQSPSNKVTEKGKDVELRCDPISGHTALYWYRQSLGQGLEFLIYFQGNSAPDKSGLPSDRFSAERTGGSVSTLTIQRTQQEDSAVYLCATKTSGIYNEQFFGPGTRLTVL.

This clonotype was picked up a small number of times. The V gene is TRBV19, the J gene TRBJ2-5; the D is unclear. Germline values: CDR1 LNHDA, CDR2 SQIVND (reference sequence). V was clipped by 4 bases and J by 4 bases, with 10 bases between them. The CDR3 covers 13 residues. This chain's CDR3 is CASSRTSLETQYF. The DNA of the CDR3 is TGTGCCAGTAGTAGGACCTCCTTAGAGACCCAGTACTTC.

The CDR3 reads CASRGRAESNEQFF. The CDR3 coding sequence is TGTGCCAGCAGAGGCAGGGCAGAGTCCAATGAGCAGTTCTTC. The V gene is TRBV6-1, the J gene TRBJ2-1, with a tentative D call TRBD1 (5 bases). The CDR3 length is 14 residues. Germline V gene sequence: CDR1 MNHNS, CDR2 SASEGT. The ends were cut back, 6 bases at V and 6 bases at J, with 15 bases in the middle.

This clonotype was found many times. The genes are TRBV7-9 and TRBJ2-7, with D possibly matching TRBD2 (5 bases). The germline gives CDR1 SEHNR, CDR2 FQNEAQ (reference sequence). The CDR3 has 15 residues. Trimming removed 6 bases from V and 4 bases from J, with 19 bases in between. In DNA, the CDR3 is TGTGCCAGCAGGCCTGGACTTTACAACAAGTACGAGCAGTACTTC. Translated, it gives CASRPGLYNKYEQYF.

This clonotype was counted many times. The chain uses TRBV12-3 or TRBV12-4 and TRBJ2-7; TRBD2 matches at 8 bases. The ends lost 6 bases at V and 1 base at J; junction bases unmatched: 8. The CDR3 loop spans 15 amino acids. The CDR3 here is CASSTRTSPSYEQYF. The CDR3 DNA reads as TGTGCCAGCAGCACTCGGACTAGCCCATCCTACGAGCAGTACTTC.

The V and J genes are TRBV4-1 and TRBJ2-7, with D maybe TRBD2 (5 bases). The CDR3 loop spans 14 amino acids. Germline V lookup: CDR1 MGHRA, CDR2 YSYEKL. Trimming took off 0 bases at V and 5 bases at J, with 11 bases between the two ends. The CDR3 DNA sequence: TGCGCCAGCAGCCAAGACGCCCCGGGGAACGAGCAGTACTTC. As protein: CASSQDAPGNEQYF.

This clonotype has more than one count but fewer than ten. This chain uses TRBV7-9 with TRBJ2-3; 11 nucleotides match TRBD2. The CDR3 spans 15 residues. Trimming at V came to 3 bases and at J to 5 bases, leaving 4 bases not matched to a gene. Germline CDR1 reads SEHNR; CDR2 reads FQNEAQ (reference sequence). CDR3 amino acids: CASSFTSGRRDTQYF. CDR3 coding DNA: TGTGCCAGCAGCTTCACTAGCGGGAGAAGAGATACGCAGTATTTT.

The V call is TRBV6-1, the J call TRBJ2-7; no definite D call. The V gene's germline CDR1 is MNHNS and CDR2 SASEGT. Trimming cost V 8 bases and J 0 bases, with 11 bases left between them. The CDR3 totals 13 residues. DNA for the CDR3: TGTGCCAGCGGCGGCTCCGTCTCCTACGAGCAGTACTTC. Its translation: CASGGSVSYEQYF.

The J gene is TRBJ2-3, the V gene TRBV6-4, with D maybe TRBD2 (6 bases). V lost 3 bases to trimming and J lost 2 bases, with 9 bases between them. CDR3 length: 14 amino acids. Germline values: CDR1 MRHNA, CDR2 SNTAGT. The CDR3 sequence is CASSERDSTDTQYF. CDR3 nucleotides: TGTGCCAGCAGTGAACGGGACTCCACAGATACGCAGTATTTT.

The CDR3 bases are TGTGCCAGCAGTCCCGACAGGGCCAGCAACACCATATATTTT. Translating gives CASSPDRASNTIYF. The chain uses TRBV28 and TRBJ1-3; 7 bases align to TRBD1. V shed 5 bases, J shed 7 bases, and the junction held 8 bases outside the gene matches. The CDR3 totals 14 residues. The V gene's germline CDR1 is MDHEN and CDR2 SYDVKM.

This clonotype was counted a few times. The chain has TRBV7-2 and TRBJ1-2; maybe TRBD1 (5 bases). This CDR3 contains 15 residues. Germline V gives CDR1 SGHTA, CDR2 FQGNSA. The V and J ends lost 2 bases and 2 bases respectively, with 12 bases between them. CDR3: CASSLNMGRNYGYTF. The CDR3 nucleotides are TGTGCCAGCAGCTTAAATATGGGACGGAACTATGGCTACACCTTC.

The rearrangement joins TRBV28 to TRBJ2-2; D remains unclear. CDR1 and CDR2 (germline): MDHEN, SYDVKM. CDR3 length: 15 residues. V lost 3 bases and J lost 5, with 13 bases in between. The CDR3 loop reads CASSFIRFRTGELFF. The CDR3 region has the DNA TGTGCCAGCAGTTTCATTCGGTTTCGGACCGGGGAGCTGTTTTTT.

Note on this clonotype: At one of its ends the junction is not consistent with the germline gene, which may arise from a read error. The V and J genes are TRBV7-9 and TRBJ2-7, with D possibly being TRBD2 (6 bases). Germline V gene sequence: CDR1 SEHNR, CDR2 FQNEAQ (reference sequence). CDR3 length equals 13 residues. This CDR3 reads CASSYTSSHEQYF. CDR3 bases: TGTGCCAGCAGCTATACTAGCTCCCACGAGCAGTACTTC.

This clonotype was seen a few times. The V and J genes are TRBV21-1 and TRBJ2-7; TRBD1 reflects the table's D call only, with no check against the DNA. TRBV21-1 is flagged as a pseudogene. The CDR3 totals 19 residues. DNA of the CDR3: TGTGCCAGCAGCAAAGAGGGGACAGGCTCCTTATGGAATATCTACGAGCAGTACTTC. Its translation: CASSKEGTGSLWNIYEQYF.

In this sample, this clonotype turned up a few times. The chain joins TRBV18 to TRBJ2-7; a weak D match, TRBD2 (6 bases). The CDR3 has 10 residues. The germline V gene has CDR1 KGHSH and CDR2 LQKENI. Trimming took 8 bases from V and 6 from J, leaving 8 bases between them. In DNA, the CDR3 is TGTGCCAGCCGCGGGGTCGAGCAGTACTTC. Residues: CASRGVEQYF.

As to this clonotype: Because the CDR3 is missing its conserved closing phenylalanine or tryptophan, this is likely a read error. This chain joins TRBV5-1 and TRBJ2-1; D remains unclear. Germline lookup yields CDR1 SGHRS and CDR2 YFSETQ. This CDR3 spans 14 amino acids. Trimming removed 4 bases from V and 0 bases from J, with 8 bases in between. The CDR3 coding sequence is TGCGCCAGCAGCGATAAAAGCTCCTACAATGAGCAGTTCTGC. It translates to CASSDKSSYNEQFC.

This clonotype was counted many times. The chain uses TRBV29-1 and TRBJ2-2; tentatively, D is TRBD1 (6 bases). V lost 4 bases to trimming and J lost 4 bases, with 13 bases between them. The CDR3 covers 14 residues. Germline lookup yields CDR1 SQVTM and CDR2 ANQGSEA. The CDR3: CSVVDRPGTGELFF. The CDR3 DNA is TGCAGCGTTGTAGACAGGCCGGGCACCGGGGAGCTGTTTTTT.

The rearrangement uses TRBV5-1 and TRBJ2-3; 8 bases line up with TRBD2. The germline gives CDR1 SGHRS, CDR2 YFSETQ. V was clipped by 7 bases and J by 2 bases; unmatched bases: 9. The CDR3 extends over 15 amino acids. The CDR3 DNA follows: TGCGCCAGCCTGAGCGGGAGTAGACTCACAGATACGCAGTATTTT. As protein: CASLSGSRLTDTQYF.

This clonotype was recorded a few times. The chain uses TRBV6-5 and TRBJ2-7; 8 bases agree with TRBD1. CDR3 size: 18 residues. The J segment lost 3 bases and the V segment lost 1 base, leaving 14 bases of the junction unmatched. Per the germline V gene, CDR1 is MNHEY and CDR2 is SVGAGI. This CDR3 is CASSYYSGTGPRGYEQYF. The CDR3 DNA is TGTGCCAGCAGTTACTACTCCGGGACAGGTCCCAGGGGCTACGAGCAGTACTTC.

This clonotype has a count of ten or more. CDR3 DNA: TGTGCCAGCGGACGGACTAGCGCACTCCAAGAGACCCAGTACTTC. It is translated as CASGRTSALQETQYF. J is TRBJ2-5 and V is TRBV7-9, with 9 nucleotides matching TRBD2. Germline assignment: CDR1 SEHNR and CDR2 FQNEAQ (reference sequence). With 8 bases clipped from V and 1 base from J, the junction kept 8 bases outside the gene matches. This CDR3 comprises 15 residues.

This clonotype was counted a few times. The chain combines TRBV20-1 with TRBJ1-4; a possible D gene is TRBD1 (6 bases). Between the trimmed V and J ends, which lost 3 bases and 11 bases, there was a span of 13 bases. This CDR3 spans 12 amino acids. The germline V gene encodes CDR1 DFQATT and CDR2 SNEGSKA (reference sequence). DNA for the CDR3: TGCAGTGCTAGCTCCAGGGGATGGAAACTGTTTTTT. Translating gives CSASSRGWKLFF.

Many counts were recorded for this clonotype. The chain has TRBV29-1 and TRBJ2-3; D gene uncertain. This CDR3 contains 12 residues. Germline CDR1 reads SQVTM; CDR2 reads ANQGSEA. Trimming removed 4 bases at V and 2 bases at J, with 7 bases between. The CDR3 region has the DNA TGCAGCGTTGGGCTGATCACAGATACGCAGTATTTT. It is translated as CSVGLITDTQYF.

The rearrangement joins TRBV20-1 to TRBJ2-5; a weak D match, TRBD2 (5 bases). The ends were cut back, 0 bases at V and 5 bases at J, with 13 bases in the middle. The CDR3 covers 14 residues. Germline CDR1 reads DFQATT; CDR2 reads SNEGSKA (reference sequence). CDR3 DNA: TGCAGTGCTAGAGATCGACCCGGCGGGGAGACCCAGTACTTC. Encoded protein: CSARDRPGGETQYF.

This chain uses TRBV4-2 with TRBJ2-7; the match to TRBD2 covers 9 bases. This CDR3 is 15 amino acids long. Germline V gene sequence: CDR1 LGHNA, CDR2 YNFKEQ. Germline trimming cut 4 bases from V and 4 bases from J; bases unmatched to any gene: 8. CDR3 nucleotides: TGTGCCAGCAGCCCATCACTAGCGGGTTTGTACGAGCAGTACTTC. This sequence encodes CASSPSLAGLYEQYF.

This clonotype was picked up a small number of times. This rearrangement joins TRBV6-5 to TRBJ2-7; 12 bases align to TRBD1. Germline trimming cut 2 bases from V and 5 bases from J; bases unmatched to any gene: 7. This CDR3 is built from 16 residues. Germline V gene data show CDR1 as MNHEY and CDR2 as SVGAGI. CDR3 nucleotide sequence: TGTGCCAGCAGTTACGCCGTGGGACAGGGGGCTGACGAGCAGTACTTC. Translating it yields CASSYAVGQGADEQYF.

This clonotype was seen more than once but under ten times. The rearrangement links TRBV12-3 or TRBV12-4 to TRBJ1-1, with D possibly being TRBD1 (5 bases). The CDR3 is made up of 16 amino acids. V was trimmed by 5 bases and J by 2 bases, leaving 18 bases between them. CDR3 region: CASSAGGIWSNTEAFF. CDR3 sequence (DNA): TGTGCCAGCAGTGCGGGGGGGATTTGGTCTAACACTGAAGCTTTCTTT.

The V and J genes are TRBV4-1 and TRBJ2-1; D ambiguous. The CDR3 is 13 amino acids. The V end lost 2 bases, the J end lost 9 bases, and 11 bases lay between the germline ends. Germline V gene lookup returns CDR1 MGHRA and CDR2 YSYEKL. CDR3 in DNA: TGCGCCAGCAGCCAACTCCTTCCCGGTGAGCAGTTCTTC. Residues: CASSQLLPGEQFF.

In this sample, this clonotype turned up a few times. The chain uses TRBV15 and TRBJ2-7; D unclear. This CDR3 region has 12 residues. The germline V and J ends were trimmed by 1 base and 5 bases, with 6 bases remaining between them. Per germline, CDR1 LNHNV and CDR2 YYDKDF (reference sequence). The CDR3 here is CATSRAYHEQYF. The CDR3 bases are TGTGCCACCAGCAGAGCATATCACGAGCAGTACTTC.

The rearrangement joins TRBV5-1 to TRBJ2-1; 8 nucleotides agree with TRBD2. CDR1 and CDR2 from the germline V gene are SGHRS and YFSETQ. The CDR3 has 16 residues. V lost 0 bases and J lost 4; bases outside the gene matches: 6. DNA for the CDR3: TGCGCCAGCAGCTTGGCGGCTAGCGGGCCTTACAATGAGCAGTTCTTC. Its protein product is CASSLAASGPYNEQFF.

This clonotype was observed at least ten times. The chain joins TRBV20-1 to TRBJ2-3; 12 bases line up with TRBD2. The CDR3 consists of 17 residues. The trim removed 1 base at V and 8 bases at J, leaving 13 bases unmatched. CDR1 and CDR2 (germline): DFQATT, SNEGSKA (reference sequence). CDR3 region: CSARASSGRAVGVTQYF. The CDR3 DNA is TGCAGTGCTAGAGCGTCTAGCGGGAGGGCCGTTGGGGTTACGCAGTATTTT.

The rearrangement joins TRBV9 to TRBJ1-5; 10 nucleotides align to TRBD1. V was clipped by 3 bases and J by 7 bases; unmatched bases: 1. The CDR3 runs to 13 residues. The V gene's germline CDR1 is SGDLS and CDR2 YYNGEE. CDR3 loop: CASSETGGQPQHF. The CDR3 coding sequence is TGTGCCAGCAGCGAGACAGGGGGCCAGCCCCAGCATTTT.